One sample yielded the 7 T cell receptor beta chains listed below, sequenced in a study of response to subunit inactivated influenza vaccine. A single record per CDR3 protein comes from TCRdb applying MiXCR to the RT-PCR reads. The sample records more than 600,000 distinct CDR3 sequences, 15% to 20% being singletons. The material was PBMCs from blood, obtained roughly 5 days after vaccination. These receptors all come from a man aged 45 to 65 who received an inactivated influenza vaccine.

CDR3 bases: TGTGCCAGCAGGGTTAGCGGGAGGGCCGCCAATGAGCAGTTCTTC. This codes for CASRVSGRAANEQFF. The chain is built from TRBV12-3 or TRBV12-4 and TRBJ2-1; 11 nucleotides align to TRBD2. V dropped 6 bases and J dropped 6; count of bases not matched to a gene: 7. This CDR3 has 15 amino acids.

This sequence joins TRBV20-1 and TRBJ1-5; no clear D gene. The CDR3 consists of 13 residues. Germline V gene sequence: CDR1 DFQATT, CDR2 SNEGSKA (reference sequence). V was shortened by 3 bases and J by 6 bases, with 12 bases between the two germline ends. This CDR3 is CSASLSDFQPQHF. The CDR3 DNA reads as TGCAGTGCTAGTCTAAGCGACTTTCAGCCCCAGCATTTT.

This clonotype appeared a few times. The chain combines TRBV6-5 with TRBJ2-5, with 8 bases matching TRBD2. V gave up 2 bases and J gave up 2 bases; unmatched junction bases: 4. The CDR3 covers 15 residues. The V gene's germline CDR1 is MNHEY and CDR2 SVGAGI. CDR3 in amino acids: CASSYGGGPQETQYF. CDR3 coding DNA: TGTGCCAGCAGTTACGGCGGGGGGCCGCAAGAGACCCAGTACTTC.

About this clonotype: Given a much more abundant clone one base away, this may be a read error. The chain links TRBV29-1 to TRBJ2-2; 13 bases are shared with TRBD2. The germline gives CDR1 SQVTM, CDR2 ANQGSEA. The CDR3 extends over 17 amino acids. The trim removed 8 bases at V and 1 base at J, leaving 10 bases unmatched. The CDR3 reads CSFRGTSGKGNTGELFF. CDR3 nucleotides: TGCAGCTTCCGAGGGACTAGCGGGAAGGGGAACACCGGGGAGCTGTTTTTT.

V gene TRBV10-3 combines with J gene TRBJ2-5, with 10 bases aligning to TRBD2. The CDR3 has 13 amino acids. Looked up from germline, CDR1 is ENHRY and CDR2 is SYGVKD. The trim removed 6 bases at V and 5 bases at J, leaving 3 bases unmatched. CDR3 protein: CAIRGTSAETQYF. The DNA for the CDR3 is TGTGCCATCAGGGGGACTAGCGCCGAGACCCAGTACTTC.

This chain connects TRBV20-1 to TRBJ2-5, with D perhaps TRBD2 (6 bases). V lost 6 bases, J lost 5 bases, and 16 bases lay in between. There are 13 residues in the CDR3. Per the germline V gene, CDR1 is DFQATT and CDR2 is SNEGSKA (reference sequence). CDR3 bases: TGCAGTGCCCGAGGAGGGCACATGGAGACCCAGTACTTC. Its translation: CSARGGHMETQYF.

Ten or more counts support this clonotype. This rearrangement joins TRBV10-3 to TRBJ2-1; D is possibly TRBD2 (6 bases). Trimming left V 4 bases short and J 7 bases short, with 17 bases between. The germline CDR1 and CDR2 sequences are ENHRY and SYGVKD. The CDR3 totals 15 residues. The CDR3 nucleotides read TGTGCCATCAGTGTGGAAGGGACTTTTAGAAATGAGCAGTTCTTC. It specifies CAISVEGTFRNEQFF.